This T cell receptor (beta chain) was retrieved from a study of blood T cell repertoires in COVID-19. Overall study context: Acute and convalescent COVID-19 specimens originated in the United States, Italy and Spain. Sources were T cells, B-cell-depleted T cells, or PBMCs; the material itself was cDNA or gDNA.

Trimming cost V 5 bases and J 10 bases; bases outside gene matches: 11. CDR3 size: 15 residues. Germline V CDR1 and CDR2: LNHDA, SQIVND (reference sequence). Original data processing: Counts of nucleated cells, estimated from reference gene primer amplification, were obtained. Data came from immunoSEQ multiplex PCR; TCRdb stores just in-frame clones and leaves some out. V and J calls and clone size are as listed in that table; D and trimming were resolved from the DNA. This table holds around 170,000 clones, around 87% found once. The chain couples TRBV19 to TRBJ1-1; 12 bases align to TRBD1. Sequenced material: peripheral blood. The receptor was derived from a woman between 25 and 40 years old with active or convalescent COVID-19. The CDR3 reads CASSPDGTGGLGAFF. DNA of the CDR3: TGTGCCAGTAGTCCAGACGGGACAGGGGGCTTGGGAGCTTTCTTT.